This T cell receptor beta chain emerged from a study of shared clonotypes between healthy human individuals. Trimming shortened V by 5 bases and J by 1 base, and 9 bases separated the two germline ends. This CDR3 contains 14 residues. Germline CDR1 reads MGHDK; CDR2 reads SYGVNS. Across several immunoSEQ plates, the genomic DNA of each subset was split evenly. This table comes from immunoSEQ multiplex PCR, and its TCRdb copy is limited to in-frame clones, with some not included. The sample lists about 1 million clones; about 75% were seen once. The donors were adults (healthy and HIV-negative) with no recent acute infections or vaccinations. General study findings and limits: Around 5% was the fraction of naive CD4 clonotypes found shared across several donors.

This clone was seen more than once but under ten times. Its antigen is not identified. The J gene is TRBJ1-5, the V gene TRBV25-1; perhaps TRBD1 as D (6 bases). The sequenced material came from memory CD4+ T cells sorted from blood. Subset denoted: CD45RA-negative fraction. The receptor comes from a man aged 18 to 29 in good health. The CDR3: CASSTDRSNQPQHF. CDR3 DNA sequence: TGTGCCAGCAGTACAGACAGGAGCAATCAGCCCCAGCATTTT. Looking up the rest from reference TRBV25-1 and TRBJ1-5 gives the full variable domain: EADIYQTPRYLVIGTGKKITLECSQTMGHDKMYWYQQDPGMELHLIHYSYGVNSTEKGDLSSESTVSRIRTEHFPLTLESARPSHTSQYLCASSTDRSNQPQHFGDGTRLSIL.